This T cell receptor (beta chain) was sequenced in a study of naive and memory T cell subsets. Both TRBC1 and TRBC2 were covered by a beta constant-region primer of two equimolar oligonucleotides. TCRdb redid the calling of the UMI-ligation and nested PCR reads with MiXCR, one entry per CDR3 protein. The sample lists 70,000 to 95,000 distinct CDR3 sequences, over 7% occurring once. Cells stained for CD3, CD4, CD8, CD45RA, CD27 and viability were sorted into four CD45RA/CD27 subsets. The CDR3 totals 17 residues. The germline V and J ends were trimmed by 5 bases and 8 bases, with 24 bases remaining between them. This clonotype was counted ten times or more.

This clonotype was sampled from a human donor in good health. Sequencing input: central memory CD4+ T cells from blood. This chain links TRBV12-3 or TRBV12-4 with TRBJ1-4; perhaps TRBD1 as D (6 bases). CDR3 residues: CASSPGLGGPPQEKLFF. The CDR3 nucleotides read TGTGCCAGCAGTCCCGGGTTGGGGGGGCCCCCTCAAGAAAAACTGTTTTTT.